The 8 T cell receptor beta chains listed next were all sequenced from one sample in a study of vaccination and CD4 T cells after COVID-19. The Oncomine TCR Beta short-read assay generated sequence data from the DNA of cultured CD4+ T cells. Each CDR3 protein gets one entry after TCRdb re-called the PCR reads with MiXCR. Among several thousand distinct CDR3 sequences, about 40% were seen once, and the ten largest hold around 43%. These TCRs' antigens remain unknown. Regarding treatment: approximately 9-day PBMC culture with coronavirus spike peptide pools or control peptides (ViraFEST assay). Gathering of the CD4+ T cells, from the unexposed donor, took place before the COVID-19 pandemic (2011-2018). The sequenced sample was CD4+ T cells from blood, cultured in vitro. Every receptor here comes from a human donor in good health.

The CDR3 loop is CASRTNTGNSPLHF. CDR3 sequence (DNA): TGTGCCAGCAGAACAAACACAGGGAATTCACCCCTCCACTTT. This chain uses TRBV6-1 with TRBJ1-6; a possible D gene is TRBD1 (6 bases). V was pared by 6 bases and J by 7 bases, with 13 bases between. Germline V CDR1 and CDR2: MNHNS, SASEGT. CDR3 size: 14 residues.

The DNA for the CDR3 is TGCAGTGCCAGCCTTTTACGGGCACCGAACTATGGCTACACCTTC. The encoded protein is CSASLLRAPNYGYTF. This chain uses TRBV20-1 with TRBJ1-2, with no clear D. The V gene's germline CDR1 is DFQATT and CDR2 SNEGSKA (reference sequence). The V gene lost 6 bases and the J gene lost 2 bases, with 19 bases spanning the gap. The CDR3 spans 15 residues.

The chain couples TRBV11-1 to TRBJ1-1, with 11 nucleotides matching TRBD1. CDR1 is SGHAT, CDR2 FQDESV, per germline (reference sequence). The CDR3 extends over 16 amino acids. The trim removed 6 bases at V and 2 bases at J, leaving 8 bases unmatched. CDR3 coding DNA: TGTGCCAGCAGACTTGGGACAGGGGGGGTAAACACTGAAGCTTTCTTT. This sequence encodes CASRLGTGGVNTEAFF.

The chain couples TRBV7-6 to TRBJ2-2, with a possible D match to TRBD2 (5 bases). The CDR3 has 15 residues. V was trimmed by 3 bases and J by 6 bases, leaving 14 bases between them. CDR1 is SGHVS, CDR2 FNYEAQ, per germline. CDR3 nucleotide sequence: TGTGCCAGCAGCTTTCCCTTCGGGGTCTCCGGGGAGCTGTTTTTT. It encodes CASSFPFGVSGELFF. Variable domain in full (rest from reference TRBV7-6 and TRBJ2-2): GAGVSQSPRYKVTKRGQDVALRCDPISGHVSLYWYRQALGQGPEFLTYFNYEAQQDKSGLPNDRFSAERPEGSISTLTIQRTEQRDSAMYRCASSFPFGVSGELFFGEGSRLTVL.

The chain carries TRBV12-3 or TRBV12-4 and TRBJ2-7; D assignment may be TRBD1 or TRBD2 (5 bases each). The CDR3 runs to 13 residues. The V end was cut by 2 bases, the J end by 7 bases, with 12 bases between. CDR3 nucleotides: TGTGCCAGCAGTTTAACGGGGCCTGGGGAGCAGTACTTC. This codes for CASSLTGPGEQYF.

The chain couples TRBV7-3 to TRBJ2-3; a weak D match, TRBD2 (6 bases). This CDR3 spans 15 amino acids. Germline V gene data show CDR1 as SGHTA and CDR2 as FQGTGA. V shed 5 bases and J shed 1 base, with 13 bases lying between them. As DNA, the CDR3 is TGTGCCAGCAGCCTAAGACCGGGAGGCACAGATACGCAGTATTTT. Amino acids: CASSLRPGGTDTQYF.

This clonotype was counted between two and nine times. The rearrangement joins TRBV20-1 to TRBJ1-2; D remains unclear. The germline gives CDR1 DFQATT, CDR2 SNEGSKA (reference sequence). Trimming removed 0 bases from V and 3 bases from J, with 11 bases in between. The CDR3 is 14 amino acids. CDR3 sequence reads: CSARDNKLDYGYTF. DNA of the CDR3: TGCAGTGCTAGAGATAACAAGCTGGACTATGGCTACACCTTC.

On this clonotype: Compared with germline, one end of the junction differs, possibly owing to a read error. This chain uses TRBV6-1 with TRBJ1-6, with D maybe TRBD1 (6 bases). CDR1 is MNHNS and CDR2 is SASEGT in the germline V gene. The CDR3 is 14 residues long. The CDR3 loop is CASRTNTGNSSLHF. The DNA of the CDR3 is TGTGCCAGCAGAACAAACACAGGGAATTCATCCCTCCACTTT.